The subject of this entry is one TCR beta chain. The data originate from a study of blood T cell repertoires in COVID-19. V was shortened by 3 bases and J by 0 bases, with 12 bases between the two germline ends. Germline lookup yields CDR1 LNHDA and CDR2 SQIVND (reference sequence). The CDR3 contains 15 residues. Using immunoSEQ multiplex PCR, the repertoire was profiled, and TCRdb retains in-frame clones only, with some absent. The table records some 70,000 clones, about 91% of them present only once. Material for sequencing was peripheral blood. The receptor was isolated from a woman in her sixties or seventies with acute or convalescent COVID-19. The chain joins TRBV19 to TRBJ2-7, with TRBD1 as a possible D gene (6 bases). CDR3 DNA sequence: TGTGCCAGTAGTATGAGACAGGTGAGCTCCTACGAGCAGTACTTC. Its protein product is CASSMRQVSSYEQYF.